These 24 T cell receptor beta chains came from one sample sequenced in a study of T cells in women clearing cervical HPV infection. This table comes from immunoSEQ multiplex PCR, and its TCRdb copy is limited to in-frame clones, with some not included. The table lists under 45,000 clones. Material for sequencing was blood buffy coat. These receptors all come from a woman aged 18 to 69 with a cervical HPV16 infection that either progressed to CIN3+ or cleared (not recorded which).

Note on this clone: Read data end 3 residues before the CDR3 end; the end is taken from the germline J gene. V usage is TRBV20-1 and J usage is TRBJ1-6, with no clear D. V lost 4 bases and J 9 bases, leaving 13 bases between the germline ends. The germline V gene has CDR1 DFQATT and CDR2 SNEGSKA (reference sequence). The CDR3 extends over 13 amino acids. The CDR3 reads CSAMGPDGSPLHF. The sequenced CDR3 bases are TGCAGTGCTATGGGCCCTGACGGTTCACCC.

Comment on this clone: The DNA ends 3 residues before the CDR3 does, and the rest of the CDR3 is filled in from the germline J gene. The genes are TRBV7-3 and TRBJ1-2, with no clear D. Germline loops: CDR1 SGHTA, CDR2 FQGTGA. The CDR3 totals 16 residues. The CDR3 bases that were read are TGTGCCAGCAGCTTATACGGCGGGAGAGTCACAGATACC. It codes for CASSLYGGRVTDT. The full CDR3 protein is CASSLYGGRVTDTYTF.

The part of the CDR3 DNA that was read is TGTGCCAGCAGCTTCCAGACAGGCATGGAGACG. Protein product: CASSFQTGMET. The whole CDR3 region reads CASSFQTGMETQYF. The V gene is TRBV7-2, the J gene TRBJ2-3; the D gene is possibly TRBD1 (6 bases). The sequence runs out 3 residues before the end of the CDR3; the remainder is reconstructed from the germline J gene. The CDR3 has 14 residues. The germline V gene encodes CDR1 SGHTA and CDR2 FQGNSA.

Of note for this clone: The CDR3 end lies 3 residues beyond the end of the read and is filled in from the germline J gene. V usage is TRBV11-3 and J usage is TRBJ2-5; 10 nucleotides agree with TRBD2. Germline CDR1 and CDR2: SGHNT and YENEEA. V shed 2 bases and J 5 bases; nucleotides not matched to a gene: 2. The CDR3 consists of 14 residues. The CDR3 loop reads CASSLSGRAETQYF. CDR3 bases read: TGTGCCAGCAGCTTAAGCGGGAGGGCGGAGACC.

Note on this clone: Read coverage stops 3 residues before the CDR3 terminus; the germline J gene supplies the remainder. The V gene is TRBV11-2, the J gene TRBJ2-7; D uncertain. This CDR3 comprises 13 residues. V shed 2 bases and J shed 5 bases, with 10 bases lying between them. CDR1 is SGHAT and CDR2 is FQNNGV in the germline V gene. The covered CDR3 bases are TGTGCCAGCAGCTTACTGTTTTACAACGAG. Protein sequence: CASSLLFYNE. The full CDR3 protein is CASSLLFYNEQYF.

For this clone: Read data end 3 residues before the CDR3 end; the end is taken from the germline J gene. V usage is TRBV11-3 and J usage is TRBJ2-1; D unresolved. Germline V CDR1 and CDR2: SGHNT, YENEEA. The CDR3 length is 11 residues. V lost 5 bases and J lost 5, with 4 bases in between. The CDR3 region is CASSKDNEQFF. The CDR3 bases that were read are TGTGCCAGCAGCAAGGACAATGAG.

Details on this clone: The read terminates 3 residues ahead of where the CDR3 ends, so the germline J gene completes it. The chain uses TRBV11-2 and TRBJ2-3, with 7 bases identical to TRBD2. Germline values: CDR1 SGHAT, CDR2 FQNNGV. CDR3 size: 15 residues. CDR3 protein: CASTSGGGPVETQYF. Incomplete CDR3 DNA: TGTGCCAGCACCTCCGGGGGAGGGCCGGTAGAGACG.

On this clone: The read ends 3 residues shy of where the CDR3 ends; the end is completed using the germline J gene. V and J are TRBV29-1 and TRBJ2-2, with D possibly being TRBD1 (5 bases). V lost 3 bases and J 7 bases, leaving 6 bases between the germline ends. The CDR3 runs 11 residues. Germline V gene lookup returns CDR1 SQVTM and CDR2 ANQGSEA. The CDR3 reads CSVDRDGELFF. The part of the CDR3 DNA that was read is TGCAGCGTTGACAGGGACGGGGAG.

As regards this clone: The missing CDR3 end, 3 residues past where the read stops, is filled in from the germline J gene. V usage is TRBV2 and J usage is TRBJ2-3, with 7 nucleotides matching TRBD1. V shed 4 bases, J shed 2 bases, and the junction held 3 bases outside the gene matches. CDR1 is SNHLY and CDR2 is FYNNEI in the germline V gene. The CDR3 has 14 amino acids. The CDR3 protein is CASSAQGVTDTQYF. The sequenced CDR3 bases are TGTGCCAGCAGTGCCCAGGGGGTCACAGATACG.

In regard to this clone: The CDR3 goes on 3 residues after the read ends, and that part is filled in from the germline J gene. The chain has TRBV23-1 and TRBJ2-3; 10 bases map to TRBD1. TRBV23-1 has ORF status, its function being uncertain. There are 13 residues in the CDR3. CDR3 DNA (partial): TGCGCCAGCAGGAGGGACAGGGGAGAGACG. Its protein is CASRRDRGET. The entire CDR3 protein reads CASRRDRGETQYF.

With regard to this clone: The sequenced fragment ends 3 residues before the CDR3 boundary, so the rest is inferred from the germline J gene. The chain is built from TRBV12-3 or TRBV12-4 and TRBJ1-1; D possibly corresponds to TRBD1 (5 bases). Trimming stripped 5 bases from V and 0 bases from J, with 13 bases between. This CDR3 has 15 amino acids. CDR3 bases read: TGTGCCAGCAGTCCCCGTACAGGAATGAACACTGAA. Amino acids: CASSPRTGMNTE. The full CDR3 protein reads CASSPRTGMNTEAFF.

Points on this clone: Read data end 3 residues before the CDR3 end; the end is taken from the germline J gene. The chain recombines TRBV12-3 or TRBV12-4 with TRBJ2-3; 9 positions agree with TRBD2. The J segment lost 1 base and the V segment lost 3 bases, leaving 8 bases of the junction unmatched. This CDR3 has 17 residues. Incomplete CDR3 DNA: TGTGCCAGCAGTTTGAAGTATCTAGCGGGACGCACAGATACG. Translated, it gives CASSLKYLAGRTDT. The full-length CDR3 reads as CASSLKYLAGRTDTQYF.

As to this clone: The read ends 3 residues early relative to the CDR3; the germline J gene fills the gap. The chain uses TRBV2 and TRBJ1-2, with D perhaps TRBD1 (6 bases). Trimming pared 4 bases from V and 1 base from J, leaving 13 bases between. The CDR3 is made up of 15 amino acids. The germline V gene encodes CDR1 SNHLY and CDR2 FYNNEI. This CDR3 reads CASSGAGANNYGYTF. Partial CDR3 DNA: TGTGCCAGCAGTGGGGCAGGGGCTAATAACTATGGC. The variable domain in full, completed from reference TRBV2 and TRBJ1-2, reads EPEVTQTPSHQVTQMGQEVILRCVPISNHLYFYWYRQILGQKVEFLVSFYNNEISEKSEIFDDQFSVERPDGSNFTLKIRSTKLEDSAMYFCASSGAGANNYGYTFGSGTRLTVV.

A note on this clone: The read terminates 3 residues ahead of where the CDR3 ends, so the germline J gene completes it. The genes are TRBV5-1 and TRBJ2-7, with TRBD1 matching over 8 bases. V was clipped by 7 bases and J by 6 bases; unmatched bases: 12. Per the germline V gene, CDR1 is SGHRS and CDR2 is YFSETQ. The CDR3 spans 14 residues. CDR3 region: CASSPGQEGSEQYF. The DNA read from the CDR3 is TGCGCCAGCTCCCCGGGACAGGAGGGTTCCGAG.

Notes on this clone: The read is 3 residues too short to cover the CDR3 end, so that end is filled in from the germline J gene. J is TRBJ1-2 and V is TRBV5-4; D not resolved. The CDR3 consists of 14 residues. Germline V gene lookup returns CDR1 SGHNT and CDR2 YYREEE (reference sequence). CDR3 DNA, as far as it was read: TGTGCCAGCAGCTTGGCGGGGAGCCGAGGAGGC. Amino acids: CASSLAGSRGG. In full, the CDR3 reads CASSLAGSRGGYTF.

Notes on this clone: Sequencing ends 3 residues short of the CDR3 end; the germline J gene provides the rest. J is TRBJ2-5 and V is TRBV7-2; the D is unclear. The CDR3 runs 14 residues. The germline V gene has CDR1 SGHTA and CDR2 FQGNSA. Trimming removed 0 bases from V and 1 base from J, with 6 bases in between. The CDR3 protein is CASSLAFRQETQYF. The CDR3 bases that were read are TGTGCCAGCAGCTTAGCGTTTCGCCAAGAGACC. Full variable domain (remainder filled in from reference TRBV7-2 and TRBJ2-5): GAGVSQSPSNKVTEKGKDVELRCDPISGHTALYWYRQSLGQGLEFLIYFQGNSAPDKSGLPSDRFSAERTGGSVSTLTIQRTQQEDSAVYLCASSLAFRQETQYFGPGTRLLVL.

Details on this clone: The read gets to within 3 residues of the CDR3 end, and the germline J gene fills in the rest. This chain joins TRBV13 and TRBJ1-1, with D perhaps matching TRBD1 (5 bases). The V and J ends lost 4 bases and 7 bases respectively, with 13 bases between them. Germline assignment: CDR1 PRHDT and CDR2 FYEKMQ (reference sequence). The CDR3 runs to 13 residues. The CDR3: CASSSDSGVEAFF. CDR3 DNA (partial): TGTGCCAGCAGCTCCGACAGTGGTGTTGAA.

A word on this clone: The CDR3 end is not reached by the read, which stops 3 residues before it; the germline J gene fills it in. Other DNA sequences in the same sample also yield this CDR3. The chain uses TRBV19 and TRBJ1-3, with unresolved D. The V end was cut by 1 base, the J end by 0 bases, with 7 bases between. The CDR3 is made up of 15 amino acids. The germline V gene has CDR1 LNHDA and CDR2 SQIVND (reference sequence). CDR3 bases read: TGTGCCAGTAGTATAGGAACAGCCTCTGGAAACACC. Translated: CASSIGTASGNT. The complete CDR3 protein is CASSIGTASGNTIYF.

Regarding this clone: Sequencing ends 3 residues short of the CDR3 end; the germline J gene provides the rest. The chain recombines TRBV18 with TRBJ2-1, with D perhaps matching TRBD2 (5 bases). Germline V gives CDR1 KGHSH, CDR2 LQKENI. The CDR3 covers 13 residues. V lost 3 bases to trimming and J lost 9 bases, with 12 bases between them. The CDR3 DNA, read in part, is TGTGCCAGCTCACCTCCTAGCACCGGTGAG. This gives the protein CASSPPSTGE. The complete CDR3 protein is CASSPPSTGEQFF.

In regard to this clone: From the germline J gene comes the end of the CDR3, since the read stops 3 residues before it. The V and J genes are TRBV13 and TRBJ2-5; 7 bases align to TRBD2. The CDR3 is made up of 15 amino acids. Germline V gene lookup returns CDR1 PRHDT and CDR2 FYEKMQ (reference sequence). Trimming cost V 5 bases and J 4 bases; bases outside gene matches: 10. The sequenced CDR3 bases are TGTGCCAGCAGCGTCCGCGGCGGGAGTGGAGAGACC. Its translation: CASSVRGGSGET. The complete CDR3 sequence is CASSVRGGSGETQYF.

A word on this clone: The read terminates 3 residues ahead of where the CDR3 ends, so the germline J gene completes it. The V gene is TRBV18, the J gene TRBJ1-2, with a tentative D call TRBD1 (5 bases). The CDR3 has 12 amino acids. Germline V gene sequence: CDR1 KGHSH, CDR2 LQKENI. The CDR3 bases that were read are TGTGCCAGCTCGAGGGGTCATTACGAC. Translated: CASSRGHYD. The full CDR3 is CASSRGHYDYTF.

As regards this clone: The read ends 3 residues before the CDR3 terminus; that terminus is restored from the germline J gene. The chain uses TRBV18 and TRBJ1-2; possible D gene TRBD1, 5 bases. Per the germline V gene, CDR1 is KGHSH and CDR2 is LQKENI. The CDR3 extends over 16 amino acids. The sequenced part of the CDR3 DNA is TGTGCCAGCTCACCGGGGCTAGCGGGCGGATCATACGAC. It encodes CASSPGLAGGSYD. The full CDR3 sequence reads CASSPGLAGGSYDYTF.

Points on this clone: Sequencing ends 3 residues short of the CDR3 end; the germline J gene provides the rest. The chain carries TRBV27 and TRBJ2-5; 10 bases align to TRBD2. Trimming at V came to 5 bases and at J to 2 bases, leaving 5 bases not matched to a gene. Germline assignment: CDR1 MNHEY and CDR2 SMNVEV (reference sequence). The CDR3 is made up of 15 amino acids. The CDR3: CASSRTSGVQETQYF. CDR3 DNA, as far as it was read: TGTGCCAGCAGTCGGACTAGCGGAGTACAAGAGACC.

As to this clone: The CDR3 is cut off 3 residues early in the read; its end comes from the germline J gene. The J gene is TRBJ2-3, the V gene TRBV29-1; TRBD1 might be the D (6 bases). Per the germline V gene, CDR1 is SQVTM and CDR2 is ANQGSEA. V was clipped by 4 bases and J by 4 bases, with 15 bases between them. CDR3 length: 14 amino acids. The CDR3 spells CSVVVQGRADTQYF. The sequenced part of the CDR3 DNA is TGCAGCGTTGTTGTACAGGGAAGGGCAGATACG.